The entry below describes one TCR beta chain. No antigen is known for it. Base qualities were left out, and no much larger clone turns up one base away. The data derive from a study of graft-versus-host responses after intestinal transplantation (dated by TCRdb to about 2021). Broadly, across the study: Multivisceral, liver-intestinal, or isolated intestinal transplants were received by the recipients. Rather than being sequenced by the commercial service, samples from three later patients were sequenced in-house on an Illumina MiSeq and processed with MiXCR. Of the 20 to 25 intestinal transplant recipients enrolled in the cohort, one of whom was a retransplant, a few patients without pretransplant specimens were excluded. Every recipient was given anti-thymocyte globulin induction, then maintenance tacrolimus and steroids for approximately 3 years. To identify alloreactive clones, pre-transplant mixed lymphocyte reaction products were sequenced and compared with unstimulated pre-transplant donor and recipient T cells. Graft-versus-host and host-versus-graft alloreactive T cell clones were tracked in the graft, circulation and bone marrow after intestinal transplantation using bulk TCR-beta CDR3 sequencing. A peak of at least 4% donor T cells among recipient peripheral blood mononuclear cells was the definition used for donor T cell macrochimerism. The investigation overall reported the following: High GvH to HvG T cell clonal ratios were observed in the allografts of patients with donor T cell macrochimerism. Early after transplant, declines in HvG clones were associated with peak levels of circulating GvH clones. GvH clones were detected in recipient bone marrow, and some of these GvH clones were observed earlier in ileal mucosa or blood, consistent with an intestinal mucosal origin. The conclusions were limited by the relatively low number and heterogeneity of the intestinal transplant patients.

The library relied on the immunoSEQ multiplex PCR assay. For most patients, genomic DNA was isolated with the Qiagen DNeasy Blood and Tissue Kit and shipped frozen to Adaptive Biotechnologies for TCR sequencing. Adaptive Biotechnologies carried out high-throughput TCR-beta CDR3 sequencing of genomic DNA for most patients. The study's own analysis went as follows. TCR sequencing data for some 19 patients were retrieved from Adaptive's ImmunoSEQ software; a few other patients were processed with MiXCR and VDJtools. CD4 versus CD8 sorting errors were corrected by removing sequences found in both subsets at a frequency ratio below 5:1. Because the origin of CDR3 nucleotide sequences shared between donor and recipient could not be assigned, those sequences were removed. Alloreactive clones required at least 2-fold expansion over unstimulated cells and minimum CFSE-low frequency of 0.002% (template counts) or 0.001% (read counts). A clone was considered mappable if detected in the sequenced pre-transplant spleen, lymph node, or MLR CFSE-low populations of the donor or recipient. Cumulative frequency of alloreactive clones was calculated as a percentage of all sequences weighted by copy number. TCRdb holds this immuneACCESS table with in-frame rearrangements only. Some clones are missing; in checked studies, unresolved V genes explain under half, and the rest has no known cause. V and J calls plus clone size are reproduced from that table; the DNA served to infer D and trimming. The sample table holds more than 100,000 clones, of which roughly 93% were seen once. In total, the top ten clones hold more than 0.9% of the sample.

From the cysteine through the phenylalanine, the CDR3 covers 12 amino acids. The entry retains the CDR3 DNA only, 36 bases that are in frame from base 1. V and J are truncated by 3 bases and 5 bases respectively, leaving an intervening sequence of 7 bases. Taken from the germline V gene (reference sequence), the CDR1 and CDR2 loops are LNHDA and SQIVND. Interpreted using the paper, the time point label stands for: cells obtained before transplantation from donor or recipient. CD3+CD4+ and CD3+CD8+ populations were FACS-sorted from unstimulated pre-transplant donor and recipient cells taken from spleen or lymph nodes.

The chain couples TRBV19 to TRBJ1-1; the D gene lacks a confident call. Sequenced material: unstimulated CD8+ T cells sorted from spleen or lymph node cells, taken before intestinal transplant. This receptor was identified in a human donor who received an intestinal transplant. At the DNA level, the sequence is TGTGCCAGTAGTATTGCAAGAACTGAAGCTTTCTTT. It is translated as CASSIARTEAFF.